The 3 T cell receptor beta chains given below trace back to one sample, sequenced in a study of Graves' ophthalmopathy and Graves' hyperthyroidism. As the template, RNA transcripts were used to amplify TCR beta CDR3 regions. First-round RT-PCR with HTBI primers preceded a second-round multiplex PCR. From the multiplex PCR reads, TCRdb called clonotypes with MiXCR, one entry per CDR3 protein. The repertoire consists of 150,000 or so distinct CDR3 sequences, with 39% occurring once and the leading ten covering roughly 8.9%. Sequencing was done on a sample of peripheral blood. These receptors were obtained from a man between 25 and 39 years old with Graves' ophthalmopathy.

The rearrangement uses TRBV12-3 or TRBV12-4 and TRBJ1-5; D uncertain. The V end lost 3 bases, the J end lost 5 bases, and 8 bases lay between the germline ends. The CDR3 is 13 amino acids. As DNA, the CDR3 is TGTGCCAGCAGTTTGGACCTTTATCAGCCCCAGCATTTT. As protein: CASSLDLYQPQHF.

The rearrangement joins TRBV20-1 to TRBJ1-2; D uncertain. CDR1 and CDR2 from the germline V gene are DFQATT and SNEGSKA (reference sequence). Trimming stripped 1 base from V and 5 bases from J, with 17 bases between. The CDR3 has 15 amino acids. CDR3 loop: CSARGMEEIRYGYTF. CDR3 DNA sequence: TGCAGTGCTAGAGGGATGGAGGAGATCCGTTATGGCTACACCTTC.

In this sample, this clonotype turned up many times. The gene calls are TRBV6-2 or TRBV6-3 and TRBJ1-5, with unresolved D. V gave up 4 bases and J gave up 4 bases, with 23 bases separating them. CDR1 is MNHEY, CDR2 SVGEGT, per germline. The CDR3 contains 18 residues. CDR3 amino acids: CASSLRSSSGRPNQPQHF. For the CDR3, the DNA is TGTGCCAGCAGTTTGAGATCCTCGTCGGGCAGACCTAATCAGCCCCAGCATTTT.